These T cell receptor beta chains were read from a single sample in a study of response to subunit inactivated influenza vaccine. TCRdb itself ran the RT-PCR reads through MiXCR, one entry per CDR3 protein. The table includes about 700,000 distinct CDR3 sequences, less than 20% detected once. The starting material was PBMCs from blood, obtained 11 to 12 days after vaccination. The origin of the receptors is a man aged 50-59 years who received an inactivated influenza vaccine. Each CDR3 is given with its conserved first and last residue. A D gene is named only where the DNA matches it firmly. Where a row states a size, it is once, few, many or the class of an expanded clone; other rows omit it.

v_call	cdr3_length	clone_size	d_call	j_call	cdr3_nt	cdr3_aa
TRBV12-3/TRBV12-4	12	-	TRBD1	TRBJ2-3	TGTGCCAGCAACAGGGGGATGGATACGCAGTATTTT	CASNRGMDTQYF
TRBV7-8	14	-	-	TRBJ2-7	TGTGCCAGCAGCTTAAAAGGGCCCTACTACGAGCAGTACTTC	CASSLKGPYYEQYF
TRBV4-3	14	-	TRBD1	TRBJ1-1	TGCGCCAGCAGCCCTGGACAGGCCCAGCCTGAAGCTTTCTTT	CASSPGQAQPEAFF
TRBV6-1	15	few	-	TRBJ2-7	TGTGCCAGCTCCCTTTCTGGGGGGGGGCTTCGGGAGCAGTACTTC	CASSLSGGGLREQYF
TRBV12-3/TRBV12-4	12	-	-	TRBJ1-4	TGTGCCAGCAGCCCGGCGGGGGGGAAACTGTTTTTT	CASSPAGGKLFF
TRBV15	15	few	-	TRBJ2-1	TGTGCCACCAGCAAAGAATCGGGACTTTACAATGAGCAGTTCTTC	CATSKESGLYNEQFF
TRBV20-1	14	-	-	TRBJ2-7	TGCAGTGCTGCCCCCCGCGGGGATTCCTACGAGCAGTACTTC	CSAAPRGDSYEQYF
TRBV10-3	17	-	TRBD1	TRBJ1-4	TGTGCCATCAGCGCCGGGCCCCCGGGACAGGGTAATGAAAAACTGTTTTTT	CAISAGPPGQGNEKLFF
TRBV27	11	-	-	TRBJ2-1	TGTGCCAGCAGTTCTACCGGGATCCAGTTCTTC	CASSSTGIQFF
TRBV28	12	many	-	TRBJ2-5	TGTGCCAGCAGCGGGTCAGTGGAGACCCAGTACTTC	CASSGSVETQYF
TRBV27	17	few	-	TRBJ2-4	TGTGCCAGCAGTCCCCATCGACAGCTTACGGCCAAAAACATTCAGTACTTC	CASSPHRQLTAKNIQYF
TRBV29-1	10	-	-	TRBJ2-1	TGCAGCGTGAAACACAATGAGCAGTTCTTC	CSVKHNEQFF
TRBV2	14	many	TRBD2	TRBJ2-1	TGTGCCAGCAGCCGCGGGACTAGCGGGGGGTTACAGTTCTTC	CASSRGTSGGLQFF
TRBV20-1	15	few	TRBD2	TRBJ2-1	TGCAGTGCGGCCGGGACTAGCGGCAAATACAATGAGCAGTTCTTC	CSAAGTSGKYNEQFF
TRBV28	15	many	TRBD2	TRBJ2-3	TGTGCCACCAAACAACGCGGGGGGTACACAGATACGCAGTATTTT	CATKQRGGYTDTQYF
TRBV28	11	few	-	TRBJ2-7	TGTGCCAGCCATTCGGGCCTCGAGCAGTACTTC	CASHSGLEQYF
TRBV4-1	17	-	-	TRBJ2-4	TGCGCCAGCAGCCAAGTTGGCAGGGGTGAGGCCAAAAACATTCAGTACTTC	CASSQVGRGEAKNIQYF
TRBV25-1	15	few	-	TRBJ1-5	TGTGCCAGCAGTGAATCTGGAGTCAGCAATCAGCCCCAGCATTTT	CASSESGVSNQPQHF
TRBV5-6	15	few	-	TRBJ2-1	TGTGCCAGCAGCTTGCAGGGTGGGAGAAAGAATGAGCAGTTCTTC	CASSLQGGRKNEQFF
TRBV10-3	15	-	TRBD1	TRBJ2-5	TGTGCCATCAAGCGGACAGGGGGAAGAGAAGAGACCCAGTACTTC	CAIKRTGGREETQYF
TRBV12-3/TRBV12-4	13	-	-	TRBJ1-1	TGTGCCAGCAGTTTATGGGGGCGCACTGAAGCTTTCTTT	CASSLWGRTEAFF
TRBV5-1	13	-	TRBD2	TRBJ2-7	TGCGCCAGCGGCATAGCGGGGTCCTACGAGCAGTACTTC	CASGIAGSYEQYF
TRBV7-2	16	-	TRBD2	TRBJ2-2	TGTGCCAGCCAGCTGGGGGCTAGCGGGCGGTTTGGGGAGCTGTTTTTT	CASQLGASGRFGELFF
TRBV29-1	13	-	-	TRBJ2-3	TGCTGCGCTTTAGGACAGCTCACAGATACGCAGTATTTT	CCALGQLTDTQYF
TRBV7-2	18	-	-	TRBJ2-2	TGTGCCAGCAGCTTAGCTCCCGGCGGGCAGGTGTACACCGGGGAGCTGTTTTTT	CASSLAPGGQVYTGELFF
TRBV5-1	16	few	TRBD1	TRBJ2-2	TGCGCCAGCAGCCCCCGGGACAGGGTCTTCACCGGGGAGCTGTTTTTT	CASSPRDRVFTGELFF
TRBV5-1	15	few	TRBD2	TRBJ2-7	TGCGCCAGCAGCAAACTAGCGGGGGTTTCCTACGAGCAGTACTTC	CASSKLAGVSYEQYF
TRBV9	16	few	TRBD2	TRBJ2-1	TGTGCCAGCAGCGTAGAGAGGTGGTTAGCGGGGTCGAAGCAGTTCTTC	CASSVERWLAGSKQFF
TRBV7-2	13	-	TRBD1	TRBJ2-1	TGTGCCAGCAGGCGGACAGGCCACAATGAGCAGTTCTTC	CASRRTGHNEQFF
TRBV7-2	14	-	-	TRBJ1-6	TGTGCCAGCAGGGGGTTTCGGGGTAATTCACCCCTCCACTTT	CASRGFRGNSPLHF
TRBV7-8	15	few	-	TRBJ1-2	TGTGCCAGCAGCTTATCTGGCCAGGGGCCCTATGGCTACACCTTC	CASSLSGQGPYGYTF
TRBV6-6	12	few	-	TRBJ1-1	TGTGCCAGCAGTTACTCGCCCAGTGAAGCTTTCTTT	CASSYSPSEAFF
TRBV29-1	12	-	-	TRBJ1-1	TGCAGCGTATCCAGGGTGAACACTGAAGCTTTCTTT	CSVSRVNTEAFF
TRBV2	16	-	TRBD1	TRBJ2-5	TGTGCCAGCAGTACTACGGGACAGGATCCAACAGAGACCCAGTACTTC	CASSTTGQDPTETQYF
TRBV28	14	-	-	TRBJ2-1	TGTGCCAGCAGTTTGGTGGGACCCTACAATGAGCAGTTCTTC	CASSLVGPYNEQFF
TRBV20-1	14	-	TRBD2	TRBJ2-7	TGCAGTGCTAGACCTAGCGGGCTCCGTAGCGAGCAGTACTTC	CSARPSGLRSEQYF
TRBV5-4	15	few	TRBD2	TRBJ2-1	TGTGCCAGCAGCTTTTCGGCTAGCGGGAACAATGAGCAGTTCTTC	CASSFSASGNNEQFF
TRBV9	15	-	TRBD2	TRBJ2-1	TGTGCCAGCAGCGTAGTGGTAGCGGGGGGCAATGAGCAGTTCTTC	CASSVVVAGGNEQFF
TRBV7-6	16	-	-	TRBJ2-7	TGTGCCAGCAGCTCCTACTTTTCGGAAACCTCCTACGAGCAGTACTTC	CASSSYFSETSYEQYF
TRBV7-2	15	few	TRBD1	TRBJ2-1	TGTGCCAGCAGCTTAGAGGGGGCGGGCTACAATGAGCAGTTCTTC	CASSLEGAGYNEQFF
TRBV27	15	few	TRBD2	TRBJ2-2	TGTGCCAGCAGCGGACTAGCGGGAGTGACCGGGGAGCTGTTTTTT	CASSGLAGVTGELFF
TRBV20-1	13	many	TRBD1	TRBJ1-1	TGCAGTGCACAACAGGGGGCGCAAACTGAAGCTTTCTTT	CSAQQGAQTEAFF
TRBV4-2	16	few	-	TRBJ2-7	TGTGCCAGCAGCCAAGATAACGGCGGTCGGGACTACGAGCAGTACTTC	CASSQDNGGRDYEQYF
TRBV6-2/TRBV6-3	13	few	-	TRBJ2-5	TGTGCCAGCAGTTATACCAGGAAAGAGACCCAGTACTTC	CASSYTRKETQYF
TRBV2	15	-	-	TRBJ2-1	TGTGCCAGCAGTGATATCGCAGGGTATGGCAATGAGCAGTTCTTC	CASSDIAGYGNEQFF
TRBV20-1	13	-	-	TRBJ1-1	TGCAGTGCTAGTGGGTCGCTGAACACTGAAGCTTTCTTT	CSASGSLNTEAFF
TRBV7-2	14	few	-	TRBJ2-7	TGTGCCAGCAGCTTTTGGTCTGATGGATACGAGCAGTACTTC	CASSFWSDGYEQYF
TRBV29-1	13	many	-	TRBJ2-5	TGCAGCGTTGGTCACAGGGTCCAAGAGACCCAGTACTTC	CSVGHRVQETQYF
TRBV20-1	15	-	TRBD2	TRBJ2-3	TGCAGTGCCTCTTTAGGGACTAGCGACACAGATACGCAGTATTTT	CSASLGTSDTDTQYF
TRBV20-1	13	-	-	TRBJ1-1	TGCAGTCTACACCCGACAGTTACCACTGAAGCTTTCTTT	CSLHPTVTTEAFF
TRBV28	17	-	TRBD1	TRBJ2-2	TGTGCCAGCAGCTTACTCCCAGGGACAGGGGGGACCGGGGAGCTGTTTTTT	CASSLLPGTGGTGELFF
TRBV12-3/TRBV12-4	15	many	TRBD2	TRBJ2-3	TGTGCCAGCAGTTTGGCTAGCGGGGGGGCAGATACGCAGTATTTT	CASSLASGGADTQYF
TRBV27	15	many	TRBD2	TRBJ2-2	TGTGCCACTTCACTAGCGGGGGGTATGACCGGGGAGCTGTTTTTT	CATSLAGGMTGELFF
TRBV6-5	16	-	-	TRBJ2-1	TGTGCCAGCAGTTACAAGAGCGGTAGCTCCTACAATGAGCAGTTCTTC	CASSYKSGSSYNEQFF
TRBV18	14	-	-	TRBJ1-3	TGTGCCAGCTCACCAGTGCGATCTGGAAACACCATATATTTT	CASSPVRSGNTIYF